A selection of T cell receptor beta chains follows, all from one sample in a study of CD8+ T cells in alopecia areata. The method was immunoSEQ multiplex PCR; TCRdb's version includes in-frame clones alone and lacks a portion of them. Of 110,000 to 150,000 clones in the sample, 75% to 85% were seen once. This specimen consisted of CD8+ T cells sorted from blood, obtained at week 4, from a patient treated with tofacitinib. The receptors here all came from a human donor with alopecia areata. Both conserved end residues are part of each CDR3. The D gene is left open where the match is weak. Only part of the rows carry a size: once, few, many, or a class if the clone is expanded.

v_gene: TRBV29-1; j_gene: TRBJ2-7; abundance: few; d_gene: .; CDR3nt: TGCAGCGTATACAGGGGAGGCGAGCAGTACTTC; CDR3aa: CSVYRGGEQYF
v_gene: TRBV4-2; j_gene: TRBJ2-7; abundance: .; d_gene: .; CDR3nt: TGTGCCAGCAGCCAAGAAGGAACGGGGGCTACCTACGAGCAGTACTTC; CDR3aa: CASSQEGTGATYEQYF
v_gene: TRBV5-1; j_gene: TRBJ1-1; abundance: .; d_gene: .; CDR3nt: TGCGCCAGCAGCTCGCCGGGAGGCACTGAAGCTTTCTTT; CDR3aa: CASSSPGGTEAFF
v_gene: TRBV23-1; j_gene: TRBJ2-7; abundance: .; d_gene: TRBD1; CDR3nt: TGCGCCAGCATGTGTGGGGACAGGGTCTACGAGCAGTACTTC; CDR3aa: CASMCGDRVYEQYF
v_gene: TRBV15; j_gene: TRBJ1-4; abundance: .; d_gene: .; CDR3nt: TGTGCCACCAGCTGGCTTGAGGGGGACGAAAAACTGTTTTTT; CDR3aa: CATSWLEGDEKLFF
v_gene: TRBV4-1; j_gene: TRBJ2-7; abundance: .; d_gene: TRBD1; CDR3nt: TGCGCCAGCAGCCAGCAACAGGGGTGGGCCGACGAGCAGTACTTC; CDR3aa: CASSQQQGWADEQYF
v_gene: TRBV2; j_gene: TRBJ2-7; abundance: .; d_gene: TRBD1; CDR3nt: TGTGCCAGCAGTGAAAGGGACAGTTCCTACGAGCAGTACTTC; CDR3aa: CASSERDSSYEQYF
v_gene: TRBV4-1; j_gene: TRBJ2-2; abundance: .; d_gene: .; CDR3nt: TGCGCCAGCAGCCAAGTCGGGCAAAGCGGGGAGCTGTTTTTT; CDR3aa: CASSQVGQSGELFF
v_gene: TRBV30; j_gene: TRBJ2-7; abundance: .; d_gene: .; CDR3nt: TGTGCCTGGAAAGGAGACAGATACGAGCAGTACTTC; CDR3aa: CAWKGDRYEQYF
v_gene: TRBV5-6; j_gene: TRBJ2-1; abundance: .; d_gene: TRBD1; CDR3nt: TGTGCCAGCAGCTTGGCCAGGGGGCTAAGCAATGAGCAGTTCTTC; CDR3aa: CASSLARGLSNEQFF
v_gene: TRBV7-9; j_gene: TRBJ2-7; abundance: .; d_gene: .; CDR3nt: TGTGCCAGCAGCCATGGACGGGGGAGCTCCTACGAGCAGTACTTC; CDR3aa: CASSHGRGSSYEQYF
v_gene: TRBV7-9; j_gene: TRBJ2-7; abundance: .; d_gene: .; CDR3nt: TGTGCCATCGATCCTGGAGACAGTAGCTCCTACGAGCAGTACTTC; CDR3aa: CAIDPGDSSSYEQYF
v_gene: TRBV4-3; j_gene: TRBJ2-1; abundance: .; d_gene: .; CDR3nt: TGCGCCAGCAGCGTAGGGGAGGAGCAGTTCTTC; CDR3aa: CASSVGEEQFF
v_gene: TRBV2; j_gene: TRBJ2-7; abundance: .; d_gene: TRBD2; CDR3nt: TGTGCCAGTTTACCGGGACTAGTTACCTACGAGCAGTACTTC; CDR3aa: CASLPGLVTYEQYF
v_gene: TRBV6-5; j_gene: TRBJ2-7; abundance: .; d_gene: TRBD1; CDR3nt: TGTGCCAGCAGTTACTCGGCGACAGGGGCCTACGAGCAGTACTTC; CDR3aa: CASSYSATGAYEQYF
v_gene: TRBV21-1; j_gene: TRBJ2-7; abundance: once; d_gene: .; CDR3nt: TGTGCCAGCAGCAAATCGGCGGGGCGACTTATTACCTACGAGCAGTACTTC; CDR3aa: CASSKSAGRLITYEQYF
v_gene: TRBV2; j_gene: TRBJ1-1; abundance: .; d_gene: .; CDR3nt: TGTGCCAGCAGTGTTGACAGCTGGAACACTGAAGCTTTCTTT; CDR3aa: CASSVDSWNTEAFF
v_gene: TRBV29-1; j_gene: TRBJ2-5; abundance: .; d_gene: .; CDR3nt: TGCAGCGTTGAAGCCCCCCTATGGCAGCAGGAGACCCAGTACTTC; CDR3aa: CSVEAPLWQQETQYF
v_gene: TRBV7-9; j_gene: TRBJ2-3; abundance: .; d_gene: .; CDR3nt: TGTGCCAGCAGCGCAGGGACTCTCTATACGCAGTATTTT; CDR3aa: CASSAGTLYTQYF
v_gene: TRBV19; j_gene: TRBJ2-7; abundance: .; d_gene: .; CDR3nt: TGTGCCAGTAGTATTCAGGTGGCCTACGAGCAGTACTTC; CDR3aa: CASSIQVAYEQYF
v_gene: TRBV6-5; j_gene: TRBJ2-5; abundance: .; d_gene: .; CDR3nt: TGTGCCAGCAGTTATTCCGACGGAGAGGTCCAGTACTTC; CDR3aa: CASSYSDGEVQYF
v_gene: TRBV7-2; j_gene: TRBJ2-2; abundance: once; d_gene: .; CDR3nt: TGTGCCAGCAGCCTGGGCGGGCGGAACACCGGGGAGCTGTTTTTT; CDR3aa: CASSLGGRNTGELFF
v_gene: TRBV12-5; j_gene: TRBJ2-7; abundance: .; d_gene: .; CDR3nt: TGTGCTAGTGGTCCAGGAATGACCGAGCAGTACTTC; CDR3aa: CASGPGMTEQYF
v_gene: TRBV5-1; j_gene: TRBJ2-1; abundance: .; d_gene: .; CDR3nt: TGCGCCAGCAGCTTGGGGACTACGGGGAAGGATGAGCAGTTCTTC; CDR3aa: CASSLGTTGKDEQFF
v_gene: TRBV6-5; j_gene: TRBJ2-7; abundance: .; d_gene: .; CDR3nt: TGTGCCAGCAGTTCACGCTTCATACCCACCTACGAGCAGTACTTC; CDR3aa: CASSSRFIPTYEQYF
v_gene: TRBV19; j_gene: TRBJ2-4; abundance: .; d_gene: .; CDR3nt: TGTGCCAGTAGTCCCCACAGGGAGGGGGAAGCCAAAAACATTCAGTACTTC; CDR3aa: CASSPHREGEAKNIQYF
v_gene: TRBV10-3; j_gene: TRBJ2-3; abundance: .; d_gene: TRBD2; CDR3nt: TGTGCCATCAGTGAGTCGGGCGGGGGAACCACAGATACGCAGTATTTT; CDR3aa: CAISESGGGTTDTQYF
v_gene: TRBV7-9; j_gene: TRBJ2-7; abundance: .; d_gene: .; CDR3nt: TGTGCCAGCAGCTCATCAGGGTTAGCCTACGAGCAGTACTTC; CDR3aa: CASSSSGLAYEQYF
v_gene: TRBV7-8; j_gene: TRBJ2-2; abundance: once; d_gene: TRBD1; CDR3nt: TGTGCCAGCAGCAGAATAGGGACAGGGAGCACCGGGGAGCTGTTTTTT; CDR3aa: CASSRIGTGSTGELFF
v_gene: TRBV4-3; j_gene: TRBJ1-5; abundance: .; d_gene: .; CDR3nt: TGCGCCAGCAGCCAATTTACGGGTCAGCCCCAGCATTTT; CDR3aa: CASSQFTGQPQHF
v_gene: TRBV9; j_gene: TRBJ2-3; abundance: .; d_gene: TRBD2; CDR3nt: TGTGCCAGCAGCGGTGAACTAGCGTTTAGCACAGATACGCAGTATTTT; CDR3aa: CASSGELAFSTDTQYF
v_gene: TRBV27; j_gene: TRBJ1-2; abundance: .; d_gene: .; CDR3nt: TGTGCCAGCAGCCCCCTCGACAGGAGTCGTAAAAACTATGGCTACACCTTC; CDR3aa: CASSPLDRSRKNYGYTF
v_gene: TRBV27; j_gene: TRBJ2-5; abundance: once; d_gene: TRBD2; CDR3nt: TGTGCCAGCAGTCCCCGGGCCTGGGGACTAGCGGGGCCACTTCAAGAGACCCAGTACTTC; CDR3aa: CASSPRAWGLAGPLQETQYF
v_gene: TRBV19; j_gene: TRBJ2-5; abundance: .; d_gene: TRBD1; CDR3nt: TGTGCCAGTAGTGGAGCGGACAGGATCCAAGAGACCCAGTACTTC; CDR3aa: CASSGADRIQETQYF
v_gene: TRBV5-1; j_gene: TRBJ2-1; abundance: once; d_gene: TRBD1; CDR3nt: TGCGCCAGCAGCGCCGGGACAGGGGGCAGGGATGAGCAGTTCTTC; CDR3aa: CASSAGTGGRDEQFF
v_gene: TRBV25-1; j_gene: TRBJ2-2; abundance: few; d_gene: .; CDR3nt: TGTGCCAGCAGTGAAGATCGGGTATGGTTTTTT; CDR3aa: CASSEDRVWFF
v_gene: TRBV6-5; j_gene: TRBJ2-3; abundance: .; d_gene: .; CDR3nt: TGTGCCATCGGGCCTTCCACAGATACGCAGTATTTT; CDR3aa: CAIGPSTDTQYF
v_gene: TRBV12-5; j_gene: TRBJ2-2; abundance: .; d_gene: .; CDR3nt: TGTGCTAGTGCCACGGATTCCTTCGCGAACACCGGGGAGCTGTTTTTT; CDR3aa: CASATDSFANTGELFF
v_gene: TRBV7-9; j_gene: TRBJ2-3; abundance: .; d_gene: TRBD2; CDR3nt: TGTGCCAGCAGCAGAGAGGGACTAGCAGATACGCAGTATTTT; CDR3aa: CASSREGLADTQYF
v_gene: TRBV25-1; j_gene: TRBJ2-7; abundance: .; d_gene: TRBD1; CDR3nt: TGTGCCAGCAGTGACTGGGACAGAAACTACGAGCAGTACTTC; CDR3aa: CASSDWDRNYEQYF
v_gene: TRBV9; j_gene: TRBJ2-3; abundance: .; d_gene: .; CDR3nt: TGTGCCAGCAGCGTAGCTTATCTAGCCCACACAGATACGCAGTATTTT; CDR3aa: CASSVAYLAHTDTQYF
v_gene: TRBV29-1; j_gene: TRBJ2-1; abundance: .; d_gene: .; CDR3nt: TGCAGCGTTGAAGCGGGTGAGCAGTTCTTC; CDR3aa: CSVEAGEQFF
v_gene: TRBV5-1; j_gene: TRBJ2-1; abundance: .; d_gene: .; CDR3nt: TGCGCCAGCAGCTCCGGGGGCTACAATGAGCAGTTCTTC; CDR3aa: CASSSGGYNEQFF
v_gene: TRBV12-5; j_gene: TRBJ2-5; abundance: .; d_gene: .; CDR3nt: TGTGCTAGTGTACCCCCCCGGGGGGCAGTAGAGACCCAGTACTTC; CDR3aa: CASVPPRGAVETQYF
v_gene: TRBV13; j_gene: TRBJ2-3; abundance: .; d_gene: .; CDR3nt: TGTGCCAGCAGCTCGGGACGGAGAAGCACAGATACGCAGTATTTT; CDR3aa: CASSSGRRSTDTQYF
v_gene: TRBV7-9; j_gene: TRBJ2-1; abundance: .; d_gene: .; CDR3nt: TGTGCCAGCAGTTCAGAAGGGTGGGAGTCCTACAATGAGCAGTTCTTC; CDR3aa: CASSSEGWESYNEQFF
v_gene: TRBV7-9; j_gene: TRBJ2-7; abundance: .; d_gene: TRBD2; CDR3nt: TGTGCCAGCAGCTCCAGCGGGGGGGTCTCCTACGAGCAGTACTTC; CDR3aa: CASSSSGGVSYEQYF
v_gene: TRBV5-1; j_gene: TRBJ2-1; abundance: .; d_gene: TRBD1; CDR3nt: TGCGCCAGCAGCGCGGGACAGGTAGGGGAGAATGAGCAGTTCTTC; CDR3aa: CASSAGQVGENEQFF
v_gene: TRBV7-9; j_gene: TRBJ2-5; abundance: few; d_gene: TRBD2; CDR3nt: TGTGCCAGCAGCTTTCCGACTAGCGGAGAAGAGACCCAGTACTTC; CDR3aa: CASSFPTSGEETQYF
v_gene: TRBV13; j_gene: TRBJ2-5; abundance: .; d_gene: .; CDR3nt: TGTGCCAGCAGCCCTCATCCCCCGGGATCCCAAGAGACCCAGTACTTC; CDR3aa: CASSPHPPGSQETQYF
v_gene: TRBV6-4; j_gene: TRBJ2-7; abundance: .; d_gene: .; CDR3nt: TGTGCCAGCAGTGACGTTAGCGGTGGCGAGCAGTACTTC; CDR3aa: CASSDVSGGEQYF
v_gene: TRBV6-1; j_gene: TRBJ1-2; abundance: once; d_gene: .; CDR3nt: TGTGCCAGCAGTGCAGGGACCGCTGCAGGGCTAAATGGCTACACCTTC; CDR3aa: CASSAGTAAGLNGYTF
v_gene: TRBV2; j_gene: TRBJ1-1; abundance: once; d_gene: TRBD1; CDR3nt: TGTGCCAGCAAAATTCGCAGGGGGCTGGGGGACACTGAAGCTTTCTTT; CDR3aa: CASKIRRGLGDTEAFF
v_gene: TRBV7-2; j_gene: TRBJ1-3; abundance: .; d_gene: .; CDR3nt: TGTGCCAGCAGCTTCACGGGAAACACCATATATTTT; CDR3aa: CASSFTGNTIYF
v_gene: TRBV19; j_gene: TRBJ1-1; abundance: .; d_gene: .; CDR3nt: TGTGCCAGTAGTAAGTTCCTCTTGAACACTGAAGCTTTCTTT; CDR3aa: CASSKFLLNTEAFF
v_gene: TRBV9; j_gene: TRBJ1-1; abundance: .; d_gene: TRBD1; CDR3nt: TGTGCCAGCAGTACAGGGGTAACTGAAGCTTTCTTT; CDR3aa: CASSTGVTEAFF
v_gene: TRBV30; j_gene: TRBJ2-7; abundance: .; d_gene: .; CDR3nt: TGTGCCTGGAGTGGGGGGACCCCCCGCGAGCAGTACTTC; CDR3aa: CAWSGGTPREQYF
v_gene: TRBV27; j_gene: TRBJ2-6; abundance: .; d_gene: TRBD1; CDR3nt: TGTGCCAGCAGTGACAGGGGGCTTGGGGCCAACGTCCTGACTTTC; CDR3aa: CASSDRGLGANVLTF
v_gene: TRBV7-3; j_gene: TRBJ2-7; abundance: .; d_gene: TRBD2; CDR3nt: TGTGCCAGCAGCTTAAGGTCTAGCGGGGTACCGCCGCCCTACGAGCAGTACTTC; CDR3aa: CASSLRSSGVPPPYEQYF